Reported below is one T cell receptor beta chain. Its antigen is not identified. These data belong to a study of T cell clones after liver transplantation. The overall study: Standard immunosuppression, with no induction, continued until 12-24 months after transplant.

Assay: immunoSEQ multiplex PCR; the TCRdb copy retains only in-frame clones and omits some. There are around 100,000 clones in the sample; 84% occur only once, and approximately 3% lies in the top ten. General study findings and limits: Migration into the graft, not deletion, may explain lost graft donor-reactive T cells.

Germline V gives CDR1 SGHKS, CDR2 YYEKEE (reference sequence). V lost 1 base and J 4 bases, leaving 12 bases between the germline ends. The CDR3 covers 15 residues. This rearrangement joins TRBV5-5 to TRBJ1-5; D might be TRBD1 (6 bases). This receptor was obtained from a human patient who received a liver transplant. Some T cells may trace back to the graft donor. Sample: CD4+ T cells from blood, taken 45 to 50 months after liver transplant. The CDR3 protein is CASSLRAGENQPQHF. CDR3 DNA sequence: TGTGCCAGCAGCTTGAGGGCAGGGGAAAATCAGCCCCAGCATTTT.